This T cell receptor beta chain was profiled in a study of T-cell memory formation after mild COVID-19. A few counts support this clonotype. TCRdb used MiXCR to reprocess the 5' RACE reads, holding one entry per CDR3 protein. The data hold around 410,000 distinct CDR3 sequences, with 23% observed a single time. The CDR3 runs to 15 residues. V gave up 2 bases and J gave up 7 bases, with 17 bases separating them. Sequencing was performed on PBMCs or a T cell subset sorted from them (not recorded which). The chain uses TRBV12-3 or TRBV12-4 and TRBJ2-5; D may be TRBD1 (6 bases). This clonotype originated in an adult woman who had mild COVID-19 (a few samples of this study predate the infection). Cell type and time point are not known. The CDR3 DNA sequence: TGTGCCAGCAGTTTATGGCAGGGGAATGGAGGGACCCAGTACTTC. This gives the protein CASSLWQGNGGTQYF.